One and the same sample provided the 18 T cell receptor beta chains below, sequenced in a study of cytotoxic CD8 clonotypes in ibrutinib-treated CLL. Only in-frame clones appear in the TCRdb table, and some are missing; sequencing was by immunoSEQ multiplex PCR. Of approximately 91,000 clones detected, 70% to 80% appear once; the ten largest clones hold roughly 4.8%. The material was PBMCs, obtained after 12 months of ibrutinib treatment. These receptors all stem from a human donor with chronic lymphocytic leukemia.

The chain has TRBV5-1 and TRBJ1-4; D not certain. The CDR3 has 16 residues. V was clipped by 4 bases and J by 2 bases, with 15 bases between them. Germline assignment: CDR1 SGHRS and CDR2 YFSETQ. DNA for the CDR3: TGCGCCAGCAGCCCCGGGAGAGGAGCTACTAATGAAAAACTGTTTTTT. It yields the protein CASSPGRGATNEKLFF.

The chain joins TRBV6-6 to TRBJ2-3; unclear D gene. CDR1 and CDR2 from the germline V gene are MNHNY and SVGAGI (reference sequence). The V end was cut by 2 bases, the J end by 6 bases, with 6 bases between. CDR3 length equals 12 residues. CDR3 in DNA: TGTGCCAGCAGTTACCACGGGGATACGCAGTATTTT. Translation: CASSYHGDTQYF.

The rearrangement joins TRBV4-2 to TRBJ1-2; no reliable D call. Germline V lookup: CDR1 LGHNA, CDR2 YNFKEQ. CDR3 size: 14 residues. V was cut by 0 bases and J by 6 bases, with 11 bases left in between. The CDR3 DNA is TGTGCCAGCAGCCAAGAGCGGAATAGGGATGGCTACACCTTC. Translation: CASSQERNRDGYTF.

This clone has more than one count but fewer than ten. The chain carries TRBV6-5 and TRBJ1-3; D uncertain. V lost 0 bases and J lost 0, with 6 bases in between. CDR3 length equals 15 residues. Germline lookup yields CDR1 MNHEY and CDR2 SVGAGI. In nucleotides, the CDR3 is TGTGCCAGCAGTTACTCGACCGGCTCTGGAAACACCATATATTTT. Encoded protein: CASSYSTGSGNTIYF.

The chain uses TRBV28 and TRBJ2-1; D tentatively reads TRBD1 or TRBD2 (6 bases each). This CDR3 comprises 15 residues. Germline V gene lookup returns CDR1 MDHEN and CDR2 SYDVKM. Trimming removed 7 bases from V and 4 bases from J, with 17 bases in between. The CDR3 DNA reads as TGTGCCAGCACCCCCGGGGGCCTCGCTTACAATGAGCAGTTCTTC. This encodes CASTPGGLAYNEQFF.

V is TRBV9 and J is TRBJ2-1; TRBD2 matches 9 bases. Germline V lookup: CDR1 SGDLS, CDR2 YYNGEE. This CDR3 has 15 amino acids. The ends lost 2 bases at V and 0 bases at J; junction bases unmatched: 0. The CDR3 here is CASSVSGSSYNEQFF. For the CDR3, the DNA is TGTGCCAGCAGCGTTAGCGGGAGCTCCTACAATGAGCAGTTCTTC.

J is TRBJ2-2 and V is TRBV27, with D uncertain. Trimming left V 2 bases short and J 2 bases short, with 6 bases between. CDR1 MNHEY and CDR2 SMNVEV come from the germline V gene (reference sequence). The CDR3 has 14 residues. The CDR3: CASSLGPNTGELFF. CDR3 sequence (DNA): TGTGCCAGCAGTTTAGGGCCAAACACCGGGGAGCTGTTTTTT.

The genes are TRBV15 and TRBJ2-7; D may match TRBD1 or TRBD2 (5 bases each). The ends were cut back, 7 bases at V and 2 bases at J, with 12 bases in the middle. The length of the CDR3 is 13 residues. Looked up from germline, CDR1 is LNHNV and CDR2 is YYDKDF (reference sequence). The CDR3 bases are TGTGCCACCACCGGGGCCCCGACCTACGAGCAGTACTTC. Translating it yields CATTGAPTYEQYF.

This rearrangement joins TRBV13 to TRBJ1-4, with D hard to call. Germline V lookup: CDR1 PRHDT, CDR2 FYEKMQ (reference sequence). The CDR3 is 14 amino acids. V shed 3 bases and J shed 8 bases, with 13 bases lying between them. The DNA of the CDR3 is TGTGCCAGCAGCTTCGGGCGTCCCCTCGAAAAACTGTTTTTT. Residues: CASSFGRPLEKLFF.

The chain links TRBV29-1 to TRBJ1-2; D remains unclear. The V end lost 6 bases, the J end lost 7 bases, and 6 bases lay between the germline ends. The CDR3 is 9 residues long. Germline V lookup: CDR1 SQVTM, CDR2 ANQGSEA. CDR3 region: CSVEGGYTF. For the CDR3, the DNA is TGCAGCGTCGAGGGTGGCTACACCTTC.

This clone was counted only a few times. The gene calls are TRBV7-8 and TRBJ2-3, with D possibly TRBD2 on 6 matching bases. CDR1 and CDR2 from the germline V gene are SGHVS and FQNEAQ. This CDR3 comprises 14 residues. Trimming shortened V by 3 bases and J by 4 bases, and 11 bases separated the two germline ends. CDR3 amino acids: CASSFRLVSDTQYF. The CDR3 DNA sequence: TGTGCCAGCAGCTTTCGACTAGTCTCAGATACGCAGTATTTT. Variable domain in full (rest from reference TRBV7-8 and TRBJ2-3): GAGVSQSPRYKVAKRGQDVALRCDPISGHVSLFWYQQALGQGPEFLTYFQNEAQLDKSGLPSDRFFAERPEGSVSTLKIQRTQQEDSAVYLCASSFRLVSDTQYFGPGTRLTVL.

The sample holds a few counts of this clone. The CDR3: CASSLKRRGETQYF. The CDR3 DNA follows: TGTGCCAGCAGCCTCAAGAGGAGGGGGGAGACCCAGTACTTC. This chain links TRBV7-8 with TRBJ2-5; D tentatively reads TRBD1 or TRBD2 (6 bases each). CDR1 is SGHVS, CDR2 FQNEAQ, per germline. Trimming cost V 5 bases and J 5 bases, with 15 bases left between them. The CDR3 sequence is 14 residues long. Combining the CDR3 with reference TRBV7-8 and TRBJ2-5 gives the whole variable domain GAGVSQSPRYKVAKRGQDVALRCDPISGHVSLFWYQQALGQGPEFLTYFQNEAQLDKSGLPSDRFFAERPEGSVSTLKIQRTQQEDSAVYLCASSLKRRGETQYFGPGTRLLVL.

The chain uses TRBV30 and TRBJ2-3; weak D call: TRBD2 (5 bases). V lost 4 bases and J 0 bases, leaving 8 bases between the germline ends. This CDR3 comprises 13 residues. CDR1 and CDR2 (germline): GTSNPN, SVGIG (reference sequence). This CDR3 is CAWKRGSTDTQYF. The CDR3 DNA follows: TGTGCCTGGAAACGGGGTAGCACAGATACGCAGTATTTT.

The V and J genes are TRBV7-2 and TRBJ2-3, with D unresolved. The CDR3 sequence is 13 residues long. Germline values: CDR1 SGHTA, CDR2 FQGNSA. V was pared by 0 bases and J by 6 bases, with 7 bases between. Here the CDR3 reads CASSLAPRDTQYF. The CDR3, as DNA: TGTGCCAGCAGCTTAGCCCCTAGGGATACGCAGTATTTT.

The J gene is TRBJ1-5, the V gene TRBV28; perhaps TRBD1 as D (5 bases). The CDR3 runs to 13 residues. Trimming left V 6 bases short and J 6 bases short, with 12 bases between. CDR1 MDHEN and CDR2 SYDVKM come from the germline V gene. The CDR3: CASRGGLGQPQHF. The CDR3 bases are TGTGCCAGCAGGGGGGGGTTGGGTCAGCCCCAGCATTTT.

CDR3 region: CASSRGTGDFGYTF. CDR3 DNA sequence: TGCGCCAGCAGCCGCGGGACAGGGGACTTTGGCTACACCTTC. The chain combines TRBV5-1 with TRBJ1-2, with 10 positions matching TRBD1. Germline values: CDR1 SGHRS, CDR2 YFSETQ. This CDR3 contains 14 residues. The V gene end was trimmed by 4 bases and the J gene end by 7 bases; junction bases not matched to a gene: 7.

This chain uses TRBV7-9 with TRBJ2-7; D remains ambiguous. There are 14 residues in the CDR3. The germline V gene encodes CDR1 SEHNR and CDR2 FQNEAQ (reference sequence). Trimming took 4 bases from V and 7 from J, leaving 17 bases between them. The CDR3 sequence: CASSSPFPQLEQYF. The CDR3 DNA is TGTGCCAGCAGCTCCCCCTTCCCCCAACTGGAGCAGTACTTC.

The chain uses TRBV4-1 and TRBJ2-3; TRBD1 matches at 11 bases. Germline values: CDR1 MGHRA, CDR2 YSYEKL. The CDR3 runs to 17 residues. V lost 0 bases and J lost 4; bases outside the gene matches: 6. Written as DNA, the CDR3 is TGCGCCAGCAGCCAAGACGCCGGGACAGGGGGTTCAGATACGCAGTATTTT. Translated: CASSQDAGTGGSDTQYF.